This T cell receptor (beta chain) comes out of a study of human thymus T cells. Data came from immunoSEQ multiplex PCR; TCRdb stores just in-frame clones and leaves some out. The sample has some 130,000 clones; approximately 96% are singletons. Notes on this clone: The antigen remains undetermined.

Study-wide results and caveats: Repertoires sampled from thymus and blood appeared biased in V and J gene usage. Related work showed strongly overlapping thymic repertoires across unrelated individuals.

Corrective cardiac operations yielded the resected thymus tissue. V lost 7 bases, J lost 2 bases, and 11 bases stayed unmatched. CDR3 length: 15 residues. Germline V gene data show CDR1 as MNHEY and CDR2 as SVGAGI. The sequenced material came from thymus tissue. This receptor was identified in a boy in the first two years of life with a congenital heart defect but otherwise immunologically healthy. The V call is TRBV6-5, the J call TRBJ2-7, with 7 bases identical to TRBD1. CDR3 residues: CASNYRGTVTYEQYF. The CDR3 DNA follows: TGTGCCAGCAACTATAGAGGGACAGTAACCTACGAGCAGTACTTC.